Listed here are 31 T cell receptor beta chains from one sample, sequenced in a study of T-cell memory formation after mild COVID-19. Each CDR3 protein is one row after TCRdb ran MiXCR on the 5' RACE reads. The profile shows 270,000 or so distinct CDR3 sequences, over 15% of them singletons. The sequencing sample was made of PBMCs or a T cell subset sorted from them (not recorded which). These receptors were obtained from a man between 18 and 29 years old who had mild COVID-19 (a few samples of this study predate the infection). Cell type and time point are not known.

In this sample, this clonotype turned up a few times. The chain combines TRBV20-1 with TRBJ2-3, with a weak D call TRBD1 (6 bases). V dropped 0 bases and J dropped 3 bases, with 10 bases sitting between them. The CDR3 extends over 14 amino acids. Looked up from germline, CDR1 is DFQATT and CDR2 is SNEGSKA (reference sequence). In nucleotides, the CDR3 is TGCAGTGCTAGAGACCGGGACAAGACAGATACGCAGTATTTT. Residues: CSARDRDKTDTQYF.

The CDR3 coding sequence is TGCAGTGCTGAGGACCGTATAGATACGCAGTATTTT. The encoded protein is CSAEDRIDTQYF. This rearrangement joins TRBV20-1 to TRBJ2-3; the D is unclear. Looked up from germline, CDR1 is DFQATT and CDR2 is SNEGSKA (reference sequence). The CDR3 length is 12 residues. Trimming shortened V by 5 bases and J by 5 bases, and 11 bases separated the two germline ends.

V usage is TRBV5-4 and J usage is TRBJ1-5; D gene uncertain. The germline V gene has CDR1 SGHNT and CDR2 YYREEE (reference sequence). With 4 bases removed from V and 5 bases from J, the gap between germline ends came to 4 bases. The CDR3 runs 11 residues. Here the CDR3 DNA reads TGTGCCAGCAGCACGGATCAGCCCCAGCATTTT. Translation gives CASSTDQPQHF. The full variable domain, with the rest looked up from reference TRBV5-4 and TRBJ1-5, is ETGVTQSPTHLIKTRGQQVTLRCSSQSGHNTVSWYQQALGQGPQFIFQYYREEENGRGNFPPRFSGLQFPNYSSELNVNALELDDSALYLCASSTDQPQHFGDGTRLSIL.

This clonotype has only a few counts. This chain links TRBV29-1 with TRBJ2-5; no clear D. CDR1 and CDR2 (germline): SQVTM, ANQGSEA. V lost 4 bases and J lost 5, with 8 bases in between. CDR3 length: 11 residues. CDR3 DNA: TGCAGCGTTGCCAGCGCCGAGACCCAGTACTTC. Translated, it gives CSVASAETQYF.

This clonotype has only a few counts. The chain carries TRBV4-2 and TRBJ1-4, with no clear D. The CDR3 contains 19 residues. With 1 base removed from V and 3 bases from J, the gap between germline ends came to 21 bases. Germline V gene sequence: CDR1 LGHNA, CDR2 YNFKEQ. The CDR3 sequence is CASSQGLVVTSGSNEKLFF. CDR3 nucleotide sequence: TGTGCCAGCAGCCAAGGCTTAGTTGTGACATCAGGCTCTAATGAAAAACTGTTTTTT.

V usage is TRBV9 and J usage is TRBJ2-5; 10 bases are shared with TRBD2. CDR3 size: 15 residues. The trim removed 4 bases at V and 4 bases at J, leaving 7 bases unmatched. CDR1 is SGDLS, CDR2 YYNGEE, per germline. The chain's CDR3 is CASSSQRGGGETQYF. CDR3 nucleotides: TGTGCCAGCAGCTCCCAGCGGGGGGGCGGAGAGACCCAGTACTTC.

The rearrangement joins TRBV14 to TRBJ2-7; D unclear. The CDR3 length is 14 residues. The V end was cut by 1 base, the J end by 7 bases, with 14 bases between. Germline V gives CDR1 SGHDN, CDR2 FVKESK. CDR3 sequence: CASSQVRGLREQYF. The CDR3 DNA is TGTGCCAGCAGCCAAGTAAGAGGTTTGAGGGAGCAGTACTTC.

A few counts support this clonotype. The chain links TRBV10-3 to TRBJ1-4; a weak D match, TRBD1 (5 bases). V lost 2 bases to trimming and J lost 7 bases, with 14 bases between them. Germline CDR1 reads ENHRY; CDR2 reads SYGVKD. The CDR3 is 15 residues long. CDR3 sequence reads: CAISEVGGGGEKLFF. Written as DNA, the CDR3 is TGTGCCATCAGTGAGGTGGGGGGAGGAGGTGAAAAACTGTTTTTT.

This chain joins TRBV5-5 and TRBJ2-7; 9 bases line up with TRBD1. The CDR3 consists of 13 residues. Trimming cost V 2 bases and J 6 bases; bases outside gene matches: 3. Germline V lookup: CDR1 SGHKS, CDR2 YYEKEE (reference sequence). CDR3 nucleotide sequence: TGTGCCAGCAGCTTTCTGGGACAGGGCGAGCAGTACGTC. Amino acid sequence: CASSFLGQGEQYV.

This clonotype came up a few times. The V gene is TRBV20-1, the J gene TRBJ1-5; tentatively, D is TRBD1 (6 bases). Germline CDR1 is DFQATT and CDR2 is SNEGSKA (reference sequence). Deletions cut 0 bases from V and 2 bases from J, with 11 bases between. The CDR3 extends over 15 amino acids. This CDR3 reads CSARDGGAGNQPQHF. As DNA, the CDR3 is TGCAGTGCTAGAGATGGGGGGGCCGGCAATCAGCCCCAGCATTTT.

The chain uses TRBV9 and TRBJ2-1; TRBD1 agrees at 9 bases. CDR1 is SGDLS and CDR2 is YYNGEE in the germline V gene. V gave up 4 bases and J gave up 5 bases; unmatched junction bases: 10. This CDR3 spans 16 amino acids. The CDR3 nucleotides read TGTGCCAGCAGCCCGCAGGGGACAGGGACGAACAATGAGCAGTTCTTC. This codes for CASSPQGTGTNNEQFF.

This clonotype has at least ten counts. This sequence joins TRBV4-1 and TRBJ2-7; a possible D gene is TRBD2 (6 bases). The CDR3 loop spans 16 amino acids. Germline V CDR1 and CDR2: MGHRA, YSYEKL. Between the trimmed V and J ends, which lost 1 base and 2 bases, there was a span of 15 bases. The CDR3: CASSQAASGLAYEQYF. The DNA of the CDR3 is TGCGCCAGCAGCCAAGCGGCGAGCGGGTTAGCCTACGAGCAGTACTTC.

This clonotype has only a few counts. The rearrangement uses TRBV6-5 and TRBJ1-1; TRBD1 matches at 8 bases. V lost 8 bases to trimming and J lost 1 base; unmatched junction nucleotides: 3. CDR1 is MNHEY and CDR2 is SVGAGI in the germline V gene. The CDR3 loop spans 13 amino acids. CDR3 loop: CASGQGGNTEAFF. The DNA for the CDR3 is TGTGCCAGCGGACAGGGAGGGAACACTGAAGCTTTCTTT.

In this sample, this clonotype turned up a few times. The J gene is TRBJ2-5, the V gene TRBV20-1; TRBD2 agrees at 7 bases. Trimming cost V 4 bases and J 6 bases; bases outside gene matches: 14. The germline CDR1 and CDR2 sequences are DFQATT and SNEGSKA (reference sequence). This CDR3 has 15 amino acids. CDR3 region: CSAKGKGLEAKTQYF. DNA of the CDR3: TGCAGTGCTAAGGGGAAAGGACTAGAGGCGAAGACCCAGTACTTC.

There are many counts of this clonotype. The V call is TRBV7-9, the J call TRBJ2-5; no reliable D call. CDR3 length: 12 residues. The V end was cut by 5 bases, the J end by 5 bases, with 9 bases between. Germline CDR1 SEHNR, CDR2 FQNEAQ (reference sequence). CDR3 nucleotide sequence: TGTGCCAGCAGCCTCGGTTTGGAGACCCAGTACTTC. Residues: CASSLGLETQYF. The whole variable domain, remainder taken from reference TRBV7-9 and TRBJ2-5, is DTGVSQNPRHKITKRGQNVTFRCDPISEHNRLYWYRQTLGQGPEFLTYFQNEAQLEKSRLLSDRFSAERPKGSFSTLEIQRTEQGDSAMYLCASSLGLETQYFGPGTRLLVL.

CDR3 in DNA: TGTGCCAGCAGTATGGTTTCCCGGTACTACGAGCAGTACTTC. This translates into CASSMVSRYYEQYF. The chain carries TRBV6-5 and TRBJ2-7; D is uncertain. The CDR3 extends over 14 amino acids. Trimming removed 5 bases at V and 3 bases at J, with 14 bases between. Germline CDR1 reads MNHEY; CDR2 reads SVGAGI.

This clonotype has only a few counts. The rearrangement links TRBV3-1 to TRBJ2-7, with D possibly matching TRBD1 (6 bases). The CDR3 is 15 amino acids. Trimming shortened V by 0 bases and J by 5 bases, and 14 bases separated the two germline ends. From germline, CDR1 is LGHDT and CDR2 YNNKEL (reference sequence). CDR3 protein: CASSQDRQGQDEQYF. The CDR3 DNA is TGTGCCAGCAGCCAAGATCGGCAGGGGCAGGACGAGCAGTACTTC.

This clonotype came up a few times. V usage is TRBV7-9 and J usage is TRBJ2-1; 9 bases line up with TRBD1. V lost 6 bases, J lost 8 bases, and 11 bases stayed unmatched. Germline values: CDR1 SEHNR, CDR2 FQNEAQ (reference sequence). This CDR3 is built from 15 residues. DNA for the CDR3: TGTGCCAGCAGGTACAGGGGGCGCAAGGTCGATGAGCAGTTCTTC. This gives the protein CASRYRGRKVDEQFF.

This clonotype was found many times. The chain couples TRBV6-2 or TRBV6-3 to TRBJ2-7; D remains ambiguous. The germline gives CDR1 MNHEY, CDR2 SVGEGT. V dropped 3 bases and J dropped 2 bases, with 5 bases sitting between them. CDR3 length: 12 residues. CDR3 residues: CASSYPAYEQYF. CDR3 in DNA: TGTGCCAGCAGTTATCCGGCCTACGAGCAGTACTTC.

This clonotype was seen many times. This chain uses TRBV7-2 with TRBJ2-7, with 11 bases identical to TRBD2. The CDR3 covers 15 residues. From germline, CDR1 is SGHTA and CDR2 FQGNSA. V trimming: 4 bases; J trimming: 5 bases; junction bases outside the gene matches: 7. CDR3 nucleotide sequence: TGTGCCAGCAGCTCCCGACTAGCGGGGAAGGACGAGCAGTACTTC. Translation gives CASSSRLAGKDEQYF.

The sample holds a few counts of this clonotype. In nucleotides, the CDR3 is TGTGCCAGCAGCCTTGACAGGGGACTGTTTTTT. It specifies CASSLDRGLFF. The chain uses TRBV7-9 and TRBJ1-4; the match to TRBD1 covers 8 bases. J lost 13 bases, V lost 5 bases, and 3 bases had no gene match. The CDR3 is 11 residues long. CDR1 and CDR2 from the germline V gene are SEHNR and FQNEAQ (reference sequence).

This rearrangement joins TRBV10-2 to TRBJ1-6; no clear D gene. Germline assignment: CDR1 WSHSY and CDR2 SAAADI. The CDR3 length is 14 residues. V was cut by 0 bases and J by 8 bases, with 8 bases left in between. Here the CDR3 DNA reads TGCGCCAGCAGTGAGTCGGGCAGCGATTCACCCCTCCACTTT. This sequence encodes CASSESGSDSPLHF.

This clonotype was observed a few times. This sequence joins TRBV6-1 and TRBJ1-1; D may be TRBD1 (5 bases). Germline-derived CDR1 and CDR2 are MNHNS and SASEGT. The CDR3 sequence is 12 residues long. The V end lost 7 bases, the J end lost 7 bases, and 13 bases lay between the germline ends. CDR3 in DNA: TGTGCCAGCATTCTCGGTAGGGGTGAAGCTTTCTTT. Translated, it gives CASILGRGEAFF.

The CDR3 DNA is TGTGCCAGCAGCTTATTTTCAGGGGTAGGCCAGCCCCAGCATTTT. Residues: CASSLFSGVGQPQHF. V usage is TRBV7-9 and J usage is TRBJ1-5; perhaps TRBD1 as D (6 bases). The V and J ends lost 2 bases and 7 bases respectively, with 15 bases between them. Germline loops: CDR1 SEHNR, CDR2 FQNEAQ (reference sequence). This CDR3 is built from 15 residues.

CDR3 sequence (DNA): TGCAGCGTTGAAATTTACACTGAAGCTTTCTTT. This codes for CSVEIYTEAFF. V and J are TRBV29-1 and TRBJ1-1; no clear D gene. The length of the CDR3 is 11 residues. From germline, CDR1 is SQVTM and CDR2 ANQGSEA. V lost 2 bases to trimming and J lost 3 bases, with 4 bases between them.

The rearrangement uses TRBV7-9 and TRBJ2-7, with D unclear. The CDR3 length is 13 residues. Trimming removed 2 bases from V and 1 base from J, with 6 bases in between. Looked up from germline, CDR1 is SEHNR and CDR2 is FQNEAQ (reference sequence). The chain's CDR3 is CASSLISSYEQYV. CDR3 nucleotide sequence: TGTGCCAGCAGCTTAATCTCGTCCTACGAGCAGTACGTC.

The chain joins TRBV5-1 to TRBJ2-3, with TRBD1 identical over 7 bases. The CDR3 runs to 14 residues. V gave up 2 bases and J gave up 14 bases; unmatched junction bases: 14. Germline V CDR1 and CDR2: SGHRS, YFSETQ. CDR3 bases: TGCGCCAGCAGCTTATGGCAGGGGGTAGGTCTTCGGTATTTT. As protein: CASSLWQGVGLRYF.

This clonotype was recorded at least ten times. The gene calls are TRBV5-1 and TRBJ2-7; no definite D call. This CDR3 spans 15 amino acids. The germline V gene encodes CDR1 SGHRS and CDR2 YFSETQ. The V end was cut by 1 base, the J end by 2 bases, with 13 bases between. The CDR3 coding sequence is TGCGCCAGCAGCTTGTCCCCCGACACGACCTACGAGCAGTACTTC. It yields the protein CASSLSPDTTYEQYF.

The chain combines TRBV28 with TRBJ2-1; D tentatively fits TRBD1 or TRBD2 (5 bases each). CDR1 is MDHEN and CDR2 is SYDVKM in the germline V gene. This CDR3 region has 15 residues. The V and J ends lost 4 bases and 0 bases respectively, with 10 bases between them. The CDR3 coding sequence is TGTGCCAGCAGTTGGTGGGGGAGCTCCTACAATGAGCAGTTCTTC. It yields the protein CASSWWGSSYNEQFF. The full variable domain, with the rest looked up from reference TRBV28 and TRBJ2-1, is DVKVTQSSRYLVKRTGEKVFLECVQDMDHENMFWYRQDPGLGLRLIYFSYDVKMKEKGDIPEGYSVSREKKERFSLILESASTNQTSMYLCASSWWGSSYNEQFFGPGTRLTVL.

This clonotype occurred a few times. J is TRBJ2-7 and V is TRBV6-5; no clear D gene. The CDR3 contains 11 residues. V lost 7 bases and J lost 7, with 11 bases in between. Germline CDR1 MNHEY, CDR2 SVGAGI. The DNA for the CDR3 is TGTGCCAGCACTCGCGACGGGGAGCAGTACTTC. This translates into CASTRDGEQYF.

This clonotype has a handful of counts. This chain uses TRBV7-9 with TRBJ1-4; D uncertain. The germline gives CDR1 SEHNR, CDR2 FQNEAQ (reference sequence). The CDR3 spans 13 residues. V lost 3 bases and J 3 bases, leaving 5 bases between the germline ends. The CDR3: CASSFTSNEKLFF. CDR3 nucleotides: TGTGCCAGCAGCTTCACTTCTAATGAAAAACTGTTTTTT.